The 31 T cell receptor beta chains presented below share a single source sample, sequenced in a study of T cells in Graves' hyperthyroidism and ophthalmopathy. What was amplified from RNA transcripts were TCR beta CDR3 regions. During a first-round RT-PCR of the TCR CDR3, the HTBI primer set was used. TCRdb passed the multiplex PCR reads through MiXCR, listing each CDR3 protein once. Counted here are hundreds of thousands of distinct CDR3 sequences, approximately 40% occurring once; the ten biggest clones make up approximately 8.7%. Source material: blood. These TCRs come from a man between 18 and 29 years old with Graves' hyperthyroidism.

This clonotype has ten or more counts. V gene TRBV2 combines with J gene TRBJ1-1; D unclear. Germline V gene lookup returns CDR1 SNHLY and CDR2 FYNNEI. The V end lost 8 bases, the J end lost 5 bases, and 9 bases lay between the germline ends. This CDR3 spans 11 amino acids. The CDR3 protein is CASQRGTEAFF. The CDR3 nucleotides are TGTGCCAGCCAACGGGGAACTGAAGCTTTCTTT.

The J gene is TRBJ1-2, the V gene TRBV4-3; D is ambiguous. V gave up 0 bases and J gave up 6 bases, with 11 bases separating them. CDR3 length: 14 residues. Germline lookup yields CDR1 LGHNA and CDR2 YSLEER. The CDR3 region is CASSQDKASHGYTF. The CDR3 DNA reads as TGCGCCAGCAGCCAAGATAAAGCTTCCCATGGCTACACCTTC.

This clonotype was seen ten or more times. V is TRBV2 and J is TRBJ1-2; 8 bases fit TRBD1. Germline CDR1 is SNHLY and CDR2 is FYNNEI. The length of the CDR3 is 12 residues. Unmatched junction bases numbered 6, after V lost 7 bases and J lost 8 bases. DNA for the CDR3: TGTGCCAGCACCCGGACAGGGCAGGGCTACACCTTC. It encodes CASTRTGQGYTF. Based on the CDR3 plus reference TRBV2 and TRBJ1-2, the full variable domain is EPEVTQTPSHQVTQMGQEVILRCVPISNHLYFYWYRQILGQKVEFLVSFYNNEISEKSEIFDDQFSVERPDGSNFTLKIRSTKLEDSAMYFCASTRTGQGYTFGSGTRLTVV.

The chain couples TRBV5-4 to TRBJ2-2, with D tentatively TRBD2 (7 bases). This CDR3 has 15 amino acids. The V and J ends lost 4 bases and 5 bases respectively, with 15 bases between them. Germline loops: CDR1 SGHNT, CDR2 YYREEE (reference sequence). CDR3 nucleotide sequence: TGTGCCAGCAGCCTGGGGGGGGCTGAGACCGGGGAGCTGTTTTTT. This codes for CASSLGGAETGELFF.

This clonotype has at least ten counts. V usage is TRBV2 and J usage is TRBJ2-7; TRBD1 agrees at 7 bases. The CDR3 length is 12 residues. With V trimmed by 9 bases and J by 2 bases, 4 bases remained unmatched. CDR1 is SNHLY, CDR2 FYNNEI, per germline. The chain's CDR3 is CASTQGTYEQYF. DNA for the CDR3: TGTGCCAGTACACAGGGGACCTACGAGCAGTACTTC.

V is TRBV2 and J is TRBJ2-5; TRBD2 aligns across 14 bases. The CDR3 has 13 amino acids. Germline values: CDR1 SNHLY, CDR2 FYNNEI. In DNA, the CDR3 is TGTGCTAGACTAGCGGGGGGGCAAGAGACCCAGTACTTC. This sequence encodes CARLAGGQETQYF.

V and J are TRBV2 and TRBJ2-2; D unclear. V dropped 6 bases and J dropped 6 bases, with 5 bases sitting between them. Germline values: CDR1 SNHLY, CDR2 FYNNEI. There are 11 residues in the CDR3. CDR3: CASRASGELFF. The CDR3 nucleotides are TGTGCCAGCAGGGCGTCCGGGGAGCTGTTTTTT.

This clonotype was counted between two and nine times. The chain carries TRBV20-1 and TRBJ1-4; D is possibly TRBD1 (5 bases). The germline CDR1 and CDR2 sequences are DFQATT and SNEGSKA (reference sequence). This CDR3 comprises 14 residues. The V end lost 6 bases, the J end lost 8 bases, and 19 bases lay between the germline ends. The chain's CDR3 is CSAGGLSREEKLFF. The CDR3 DNA follows: TGCAGTGCGGGGGGACTGTCCCGGGAGGAAAAACTGTTTTTT.

V gene TRBV7-2 combines with J gene TRBJ2-2; D not resolved. The V and J ends lost 5 bases and 7 bases respectively, with 8 bases between them. Germline V gives CDR1 SGHTA, CDR2 FQGNSA. This CDR3 contains 12 residues. This chain's CDR3 is CASSLGHGELFF. CDR3 nucleotides: TGTGCCAGCAGCCTAGGGCACGGGGAGCTGTTTTTT.

This clonotype occurred many times. The V gene is TRBV14, the J gene TRBJ1-3; D might be TRBD1 (5 bases). Trimming removed 1 base at V and 7 bases at J, with 11 bases between. Looked up from germline, CDR1 is SGHDN and CDR2 is FVKESK. This CDR3 has 14 amino acids. Here the CDR3 reads CASSQVADSNTIYF. In DNA form, the CDR3 reads TGTGCCAGCAGCCAAGTCGCAGACAGTAACACCATATATTTT.

This clonotype was picked up a small number of times. The chain uses TRBV6-1 and TRBJ1-2; D ambiguous. Deletions cut 7 bases from V and 7 bases from J, with 16 bases between. Germline V gene data show CDR1 as MNHNS and CDR2 as SASEGT. CDR3 length: 13 amino acids. CDR3 protein: CASKNTLISGYTF. For the CDR3, the DNA is TGTGCCAGCAAGAACACCCTCATAAGTGGCTACACCTTC.

This clonotype has a count of ten or more. The rearrangement links TRBV29-1 to TRBJ1-1, with D maybe TRBD1 (6 bases). The germline gives CDR1 SQVTM, CDR2 ANQGSEA. This CDR3 is 13 amino acids long. Trimming removed 7 bases from V and 2 bases from J, with 14 bases in between. The CDR3 reads CSARQELNTEAFF. The CDR3 DNA reads TGCAGCGCCCGACAGGAACTAAACACTGAAGCTTTCTTT.

The chain has TRBV7-9 and TRBJ1-1; 8 bases fit TRBD1. This CDR3 region has 16 residues. Trimming removed 5 bases from V and 0 bases from J; junction bases left unmatched: 8. The germline V gene has CDR1 SEHNR and CDR2 FQNEAQ (reference sequence). The CDR3 bases are TGTGCCAGCAGCACCTTCAGGGGGCCGATGAACACTGAAGCTTTCTTT. Its protein product is CASSTFRGPMNTEAFF.

Comments on this clonotype: Compared with germline, one end of the junction differs, possibly owing to a read error. This chain joins TRBV7-6 and TRBJ2-7, with a tentative D call TRBD2 (6 bases). This CDR3 is 15 amino acids long. Germline V gives CDR1 SGHVS, CDR2 FNYEAQ. In nucleotides, the CDR3 is TGCGCCAGCAGCCAAGTGTTGCTAGGAGGGGACGAGCAGTACTTC. Its translation is CASSQVLLGGDEQYF.

The gene calls are TRBV6-5 and TRBJ1-6; a possible D gene is TRBD1 (6 bases). This CDR3 region has 18 residues. V was pared by 6 bases and J by 5 bases, with 23 bases between. Looked up from germline, CDR1 is MNHEY and CDR2 is SVGAGI. Here the CDR3 reads CASRRGNWRAPDNSPLHF. In DNA form, the CDR3 reads TGTGCCAGCAGAAGGGGGAACTGGAGGGCGCCAGATAATTCACCCCTCCACTTT.

This clonotype was found once. The rearrangement links TRBV12-5 to TRBJ1-1; maybe TRBD1 (5 bases). Between the trimmed V and J ends, which lost 3 bases and 5 bases, there was a span of 19 bases. Per the germline V gene, CDR1 is LGHNT and CDR2 is FRNRAP. The CDR3 has 16 amino acids. The CDR3 sequence is CASGFTGGRVGTEAFF. In DNA, the CDR3 is TGTGCTAGTGGTTTCACGGGTGGCAGGGTAGGAACTGAAGCTTTCTTT.

This clonotype appeared many times. The rearrangement links TRBV20-1 to TRBJ1-1, with no clear D. Trimming took 3 bases from V and 1 from J, leaving 6 bases between them. The CDR3 is 12 amino acids. Germline V gene lookup returns CDR1 DFQATT and CDR2 SNEGSKA (reference sequence). The DNA of the CDR3 is TGCAGTGCTAGTTCCCCGAACACTGAAGCTTTCTTT. Its protein product is CSASSPNTEAFF.

This clonotype was counted a few times. This sequence joins TRBV5-1 and TRBJ1-3; D ambiguous. The germline CDR1 and CDR2 sequences are SGHRS and YFSETQ. Trimming cost V 0 bases and J 0 bases, with 10 bases left between them. The CDR3 extends over 16 amino acids. The CDR3 sequence: CASSLAVGGSGNTIYF. Written as DNA, the CDR3 is TGCGCCAGCAGCTTGGCGGTGGGCGGCTCTGGAAACACCATATATTTT.

This clonotype has just a few counts. V is TRBV20-1 and J is TRBJ2-7, with 8 bases lining up with TRBD1. Losses at the gene ends were 0 bases for V and 6 bases for J; bases not matched to a gene: 7. CDR3 length: 14 residues. Germline CDR1 and CDR2: DFQATT and SNEGSKA (reference sequence). In DNA, the CDR3 is TGCAGTGCTAGAGAGGGACAGGTCCCCTCCGAGCAGTACTTC. Translation: CSAREGQVPSEQYF.

This clonotype came up many times. This chain connects TRBV7-6 to TRBJ2-7, with D possibly being TRBD1 (6 bases). Germline V gene data show CDR1 as SGHVS and CDR2 as FNYEAQ. Between the trimmed V and J ends, which lost 1 base and 3 bases, there was a span of 10 bases. This CDR3 has 14 residues. The CDR3 DNA reads TGTGCCAGCAGCTTAGATGGGGACAACTACGAGCAGTACTTC. The encoded protein is CASSLDGDNYEQYF. Full variable domain (remainder filled in from reference TRBV7-6 and TRBJ2-7): GAGVSQSPRYKVTKRGQDVALRCDPISGHVSLYWYRQALGQGPEFLTYFNYEAQQDKSGLPNDRFSAERPEGSISTLTIQRTEQRDSAMYRCASSLDGDNYEQYFGPGTRLTVT.

This clonotype was detected only a few times. This rearrangement joins TRBV12-3 or TRBV12-4 to TRBJ2-5; 7 nucleotides line up with TRBD2. The CDR3 is 14 amino acids. The V segment lost 7 bases and the J segment 5 bases; nucleotides outside the gene matches: 10. The DNA of the CDR3 is TGTGCCAGCACTTTGAGCGGGGCCGGGGAGACCCAGTACTTC. Protein: CASTLSGAGETQYF.

The chain has TRBV14 and TRBJ2-7, with a tentative D call TRBD2 (6 bases). The CDR3 has 16 amino acids. Deletions cut 4 bases from V and 2 bases from J, with 18 bases between. CDR1 and CDR2 from the germline V gene are SGHDN and FVKESK. The CDR3 reads CASSRVEGPGAYEQYF. The CDR3 bases are TGTGCCAGCAGCCGAGTCGAAGGTCCGGGGGCCTACGAGCAGTACTTC.

The chain combines TRBV2 with TRBJ1-5; D perhaps matches TRBD1 (6 bases). Germline V lookup: CDR1 SNHLY, CDR2 FYNNEI. The V gene lost 7 bases and the J gene lost 4 bases, with 14 bases spanning the gap. This CDR3 contains 14 residues. The CDR3 sequence is CASTLQGGNQPQHF. Written as DNA, the CDR3 is TGTGCCAGCACGTTACAGGGTGGGAATCAGCCCCAGCATTTT. Looking up the rest from reference TRBV2 and TRBJ1-5 gives the full variable domain: EPEVTQTPSHQVTQMGQEVILRCVPISNHLYFYWYRQILGQKVEFLVSFYNNEISEKSEIFDDQFSVERPDGSNFTLKIRSTKLEDSAMYFCASTLQGGNQPQHFGDGTRLSIL.

This chain connects TRBV14 to TRBJ2-7; the D is unclear. Per the germline V gene, CDR1 is SGHDN and CDR2 is FVKESK. The CDR3 is 13 amino acids. V dropped 1 base and J dropped 6 bases, with 10 bases sitting between them. The CDR3: CASSQVELSEQYF. In DNA, the CDR3 is TGTGCCAGCAGCCAAGTTGAACTAAGCGAGCAGTACTTC.

A word on this clonotype: One end of the junction fails to match germline, which may point to a read error. The chain employs TRBV7-9 and TRBJ1-2; the match to TRBD1 covers 7 bases. CDR1 is SEHNR, CDR2 FQNEAQ, per germline (reference sequence). The CDR3 loop spans 15 amino acids. In nucleotides, the CDR3 is TGTGCCAGCAGCTACATGCGGGACAGTTCTAAGAGCTACGCCTTC. Protein sequence: CASSYMRDSSKSYAF.

A single count supports this clonotype. J is TRBJ1-1 and V is TRBV28; a possible D gene is TRBD1 (5 bases). Germline V gene data show CDR1 as MDHEN and CDR2 as SYDVKM. Trimming pared 4 bases from V and 7 bases from J, leaving 19 bases between. This CDR3 is 15 amino acids long. The CDR3 nucleotides are TGTGCCAGCAGTTCTCCATCTGGGACTCCCAATGAAGCTTTCTTT. Amino acid sequence: CASSSPSGTPNEAFF.

The chain combines TRBV9 with TRBJ2-5; 8 nucleotides align to TRBD1. Per germline, CDR1 SGDLS and CDR2 YYNGEE. The CDR3 spans 16 residues. Trimming cost V 1 base and J 2 bases; bases outside gene matches: 7. The CDR3 here is CASSVCRTGWQETQYF. The CDR3 region has the DNA TGTGCCAGCAGCGTATGCAGGACAGGGTGGCAAGAGACCCAGTACTTC.

The rearrangement links TRBV5-1 to TRBJ1-1; D ambiguous. The germline V gene encodes CDR1 SGHRS and CDR2 YFSETQ. CDR3 length equals 15 residues. The V end lost 4 bases, the J end lost 1 base, and 14 bases lay between the germline ends. In DNA form, the CDR3 reads TGCGCCAGCAGCCATTTCAAAGCCGGGAACACTGAAGCTTTCTTT. The encoded protein is CASSHFKAGNTEAFF.

In the case of this clonotype: A read error is likely, as this CDR3 ends without the conserved phenylalanine or tryptophan. V gene TRBV6-6 combines with J gene TRBJ1-1, with 7 bases fitting TRBD1. The V segment lost 5 bases and the J segment 4 bases; nucleotides outside the gene matches: 10. Per the germline V gene, CDR1 is MNHNY and CDR2 is SVGAGI (reference sequence). The CDR3 is 15 residues long. CDR3 sequence (DNA): TGTGCCAGCAGTGCGTGGACAGGAGGCGGCACTGAAGCTTTCCTT. It codes for CASSAWTGGGTEAFL.

This clonotype was picked up a small number of times. The DNA for the CDR3 is TGTGCCAGTAGGCCTCCGGGTGGGCGGGAGCTGTTTTTT. Amino acids: CASRPPGGRELFF. The chain employs TRBV19 and TRBJ2-2; D call uncertain. The germline gives CDR1 LNHDA, CDR2 SQIVND (reference sequence). Trimming left V 6 bases short and J 9 bases short, with 14 bases between. The CDR3 has 13 residues.

The chain uses TRBV2 and TRBJ1-1, with D possibly being TRBD1 (6 bases). This CDR3 spans 15 amino acids. Trimming cost V 6 bases and J 3 bases, with 17 bases left between them. Germline V lookup: CDR1 SNHLY, CDR2 FYNNEI. The CDR3: CASRPRGGGDTEAFF. DNA of the CDR3: TGTGCCAGCAGGCCCCGGGGAGGGGGGGACACTGAAGCTTTCTTT.